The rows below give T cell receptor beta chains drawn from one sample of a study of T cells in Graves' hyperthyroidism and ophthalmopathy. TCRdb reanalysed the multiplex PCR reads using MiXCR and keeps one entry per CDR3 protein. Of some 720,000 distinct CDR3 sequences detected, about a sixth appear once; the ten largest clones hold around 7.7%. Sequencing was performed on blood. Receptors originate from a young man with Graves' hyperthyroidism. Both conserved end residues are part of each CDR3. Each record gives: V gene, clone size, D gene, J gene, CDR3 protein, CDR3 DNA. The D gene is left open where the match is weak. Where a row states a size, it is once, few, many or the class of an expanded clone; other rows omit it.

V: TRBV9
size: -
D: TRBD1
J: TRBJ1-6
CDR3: CASSETVQGVYSPLHF
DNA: TGTGCCAGCAGCGAGACGGTACAGGGGGTGTACTCACCCCTCCACTTT

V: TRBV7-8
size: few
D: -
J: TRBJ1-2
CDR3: CASSKWRAQTNYGYTF
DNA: TGTGCCAGCAGCAAATGGAGGGCCCAAACTAACTATGGCTACACCTTC

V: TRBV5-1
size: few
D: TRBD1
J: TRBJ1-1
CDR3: CASSPDRGGTEAFF
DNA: TGCGCCAGCAGCCCGGACAGGGGAGGGACTGAAGCTTTCTTT

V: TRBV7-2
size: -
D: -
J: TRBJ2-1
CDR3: CASSSPLASPGEQFF
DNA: TGTGCCAGCAGCTCCCCGCTAGCAAGCCCTGGTGAGCAGTTCTTC

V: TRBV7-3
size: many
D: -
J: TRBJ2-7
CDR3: CASSPQGGGLYEQYF
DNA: TGTGCCAGCAGCCCGCAGGGGGGAGGTCTCTACGAGCAGTACTTC

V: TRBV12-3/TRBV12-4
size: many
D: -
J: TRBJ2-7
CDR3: CASSPGIYEQYF
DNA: TGTGCCAGCAGCCCGGGTATCTACGAGCAGTACTTC

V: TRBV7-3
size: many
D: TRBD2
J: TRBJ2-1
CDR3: CASSPASGIDEQFF
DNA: TGTGCCAGCAGCCCAGCTAGCGGGATAGATGAGCAGTTCTTC

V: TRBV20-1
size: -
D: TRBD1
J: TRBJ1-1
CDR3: CSARDAQGSRNTEAFF
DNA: TGCAGTGCTAGAGATGCACAGGGGTCTAGGAACACTGAAGCTTTCTTT

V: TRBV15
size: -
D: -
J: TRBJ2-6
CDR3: CATSRGTGGANVLTF
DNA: TGTGCCACCAGCAGAGGCACTGGTGGGGCCAACGTCCTGACTTTC

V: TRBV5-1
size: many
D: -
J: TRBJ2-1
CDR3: CASSLDRPLYNEQFF
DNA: TGCGCCAGCAGCTTGGACAGGCCACTATACAATGAGCAGTTCTTC

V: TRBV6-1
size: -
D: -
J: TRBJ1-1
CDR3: CASRATRAFF
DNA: TGTGCCAGCAGGGCGACCCGAGCTTTCTTT

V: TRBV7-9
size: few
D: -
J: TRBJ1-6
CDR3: CASSLGTINSPLHF
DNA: TGTGCCAGCAGCTTAGGGACAATTAATTCACCCCTCCACTTT

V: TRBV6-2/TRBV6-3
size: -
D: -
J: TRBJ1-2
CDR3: CASRNRARINYGYTF
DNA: TGTGCCAGCAGGAACCGGGCTAGGATTAACTATGGCTACACCTTC

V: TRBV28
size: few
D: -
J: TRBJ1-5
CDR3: CASSLLRGKPQHF
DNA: TGTGCCAGCAGTTTACTGAGGGGGAAGCCCCAGCATTTT